This T cell receptor (beta chain) was found in a study of vaccination and CD4 T cells after COVID-19. Study-wide background: Six males and four females constituted the convalescent cohort, two of whom were Hispanic. Post-vaccine sampling followed dose two by a median roughly 74 days (range 14 to 241).

Oncomine TCR Beta short-read sequencing was applied to DNA from cultured CD4+ T cells. TCRdb re-called the PCR reads with MiXCR, one entry per CDR3 protein. The table records some 20,000 distinct CDR3 sequences, 40% of them present only once. Specified treatment: approximately 11-day PBMC culture with coronavirus spike peptide pools or control peptides (ViraFEST assay). ViraFEST sequenced TCRs after peptide-pool expansion of antigen-specific T cells. For this clonotype: Its specificity is not known.

Trimming left V 2 bases short and J 2 bases short, with 12 bases between. The CDR3 covers 15 residues. Germline values: CDR1 MNHEY, CDR2 SVGAGI. This clonotype was obtained from a human donor who had recovered from COVID-19. The chain uses TRBV6-5 and TRBJ2-5, with D possibly matching TRBD2 (5 bases). The source material was CD4+ T cells from blood, cultured in vitro, sampled after SARS-CoV-2 vaccination. CDR3 sequence (DNA): TGTGCCAGCAGTTACGGGAGTGGACCACAAGAGACCCAGTACTTC. This codes for CASSYGSGPQETQYF.